This T cell receptor (beta chain) was sequenced for a study of T cell repertoires in cytomegalovirus infection (dated by TCRdb to 2018 to 2020). A note on the overall study: Recently identified HLA-C-restricted CMV epitopes, whose presentation resists viral immunomodulation, were targeted by peptide stimulations together with well-studied HLA-B-restricted epitopes. Because public TCR beta signatures pointed to carriage of CMV infection together with the matching HLA type, the HLA type of each donor mattered for the analysis. The full study reports these points: In the ex vivo response, HLA-C-restricted CMV-specific TCR beta clonotypes were dominant, and in two of eight donors the single most frequent clonotype came from this HLA-C-restricted group. Carriers of CMV infection plus the relevant HLA type were discriminated by the cumulative frequency of public TCR beta family members in the study cohort and in an independent approximately 350-donor cohort.

The sample's treatment or condition label, decoded: in vitro stimulation with specific CMV peptide epitopes to enrich CMV-specific T cells. Turning to this clonotype: It lacks a known antigen. No clone much larger than this one lies a single base away; base qualities are absent.

TCRdb records Illumina HiSeq 1500 as the sequencer. In-frame beta chains were kept once TCRdb had trimmed the public reads at Q25 with fastp and called clones with MiXCR. Entries are consolidated by CDR3 protein sequence, retaining the most common genes and DNA. In all, the sample holds about 83,000 distinct CDR3 sequences, and 25% to 30% of those were seen once. The ten largest clones take up about 72% of the sample. Deletion took 1 base off V and 5 bases off J, with a span of 9 bases between the germline ends. CDR1 and CDR2 were assigned from the germline V gene as SGHDT and YYEEEE. The CDR3 runs 13 amino acids, cysteine and phenylalanine included. Left in the record is the CDR3 DNA by itself, 39 bases read in frame from the first base.

This clonotype was sampled from a human donor in good health (CMV status not recorded). Some clones in this sample may be carry-over from other donors' samples. The sample was CD8+ T cells from cultured PBMCs, taken from culture after CMV antigen stimulation. Recombination joined TRBV5-6 with TRBJ2-5; the D region possibly corresponds to TRBD2 (5 bases align). The CDR3 loop reads CASSLLGSETQYF. The DNA sequence follows: TGTGCCAGCAGCTTGTTGGGGAGCGAGACCCAGTACTTC.